This TCR beta chain was sequenced in a study of Ad26.COV2.S vaccination and SARS-CoV-2 variants. Some clones are missing from TCRdb's copy, which holds only in-frame ones; the method was immunoSEQ multiplex PCR. This repertoire shows about 350,000 clones, approximately 86% found once; its top ten account for roughly a tenth. The treatment denotes: roughly 18 received Ad26.COV2.S at low or high dose, single or two shots; 5 received placebo; per-sample allocation not given. The samples were gathered on day 63 after the first injection of vaccine or placebo. Sequenced here: peripheral blood, sampled in a trial of Ad26.COV2.S vaccine versus placebo. The TCR originated in a person between 18 and 60 years old who received the Ad26.COV2.S COVID-19 vaccine or a placebo.

CDR3 sequence: CASSLNGYEKLFF. CDR3 bases: TGTGCCAGCAGCTTAAACGGATATGAAAAACTGTTTTTT. V is TRBV7-6 and J is TRBJ1-4; no clear D. CDR3 length: 13 amino acids. Germline V gives CDR1 SGHVS, CDR2 FNYEAQ. Trimming took off 2 bases at V and 6 bases at J, with 7 bases between the two ends.